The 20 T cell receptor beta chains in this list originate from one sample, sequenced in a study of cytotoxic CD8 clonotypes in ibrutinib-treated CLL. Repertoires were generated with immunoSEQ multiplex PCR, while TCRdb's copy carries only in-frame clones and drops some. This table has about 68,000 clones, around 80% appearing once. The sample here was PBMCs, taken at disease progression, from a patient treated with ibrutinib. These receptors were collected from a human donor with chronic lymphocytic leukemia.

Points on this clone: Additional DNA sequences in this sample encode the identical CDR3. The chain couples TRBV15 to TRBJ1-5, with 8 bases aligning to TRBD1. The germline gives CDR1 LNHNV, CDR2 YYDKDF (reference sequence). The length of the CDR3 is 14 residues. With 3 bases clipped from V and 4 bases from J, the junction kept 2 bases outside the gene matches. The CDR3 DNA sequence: TGTGCCACCAGCAGGGACAGGGTAAATCAGCCCCAGCATTTT. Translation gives CATSRDRVNQPQHF.

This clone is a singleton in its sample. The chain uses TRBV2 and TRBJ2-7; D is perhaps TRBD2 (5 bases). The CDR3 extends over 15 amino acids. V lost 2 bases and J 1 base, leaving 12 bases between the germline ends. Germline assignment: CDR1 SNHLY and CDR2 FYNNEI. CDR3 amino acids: CASSEPGNESYEQYF. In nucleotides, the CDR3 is TGTGCCAGCAGTGAACCCGGGAACGAATCCTACGAGCAGTACTTC.

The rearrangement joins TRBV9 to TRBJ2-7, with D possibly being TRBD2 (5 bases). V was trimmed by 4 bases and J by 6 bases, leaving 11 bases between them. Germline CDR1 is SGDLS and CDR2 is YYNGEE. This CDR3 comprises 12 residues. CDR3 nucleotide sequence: TGTGCCAGCAGCTCCGAGGGCAGCGAGCAGTACTTC. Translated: CASSSEGSEQYF.

CDR3 region: CASSGTVLAKNIQYF. Here the CDR3 DNA reads TGCGCCAGCTCGGGGACAGTGCTAGCCAAAAACATTCAGTACTTC. The rearrangement links TRBV10-2 to TRBJ2-4; 7 bases map to TRBD1. Germline V gene data show CDR1 as WSHSY and CDR2 as SAAADI. The CDR3 is 15 amino acids. V lost 8 bases, J lost 0 bases, and 7 bases stayed unmatched.

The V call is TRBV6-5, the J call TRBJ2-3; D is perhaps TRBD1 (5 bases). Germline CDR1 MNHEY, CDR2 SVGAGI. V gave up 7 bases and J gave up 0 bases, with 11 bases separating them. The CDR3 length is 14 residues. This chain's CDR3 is CASKRRQSTDTQYF. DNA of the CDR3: TGTGCCAGCAAGAGACGACAGAGCACAGATACGCAGTATTTT.

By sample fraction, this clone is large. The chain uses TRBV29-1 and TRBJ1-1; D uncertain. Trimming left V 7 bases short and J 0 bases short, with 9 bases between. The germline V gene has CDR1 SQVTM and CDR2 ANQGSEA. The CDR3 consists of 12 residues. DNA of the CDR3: TGCAGCGCGGTCAGAGTGAACACTGAAGCTTTCTTT. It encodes CSAVRVNTEAFF.

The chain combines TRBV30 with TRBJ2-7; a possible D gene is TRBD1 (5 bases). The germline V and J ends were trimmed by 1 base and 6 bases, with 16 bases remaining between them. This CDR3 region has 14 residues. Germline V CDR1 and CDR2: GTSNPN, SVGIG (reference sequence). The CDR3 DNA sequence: TGTGCCTGGAGTGGGAACGGAAGGGGTTTCGAGCAGTACTTC. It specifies CAWSGNGRGFEQYF.

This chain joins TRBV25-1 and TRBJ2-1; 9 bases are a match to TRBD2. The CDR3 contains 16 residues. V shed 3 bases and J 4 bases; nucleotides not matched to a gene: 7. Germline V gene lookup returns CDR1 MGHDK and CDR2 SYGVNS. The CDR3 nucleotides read TGTGCCAGCAGTGAGGCCGGCGGGAGGGCTTACAATGAGCAGTTCTTC. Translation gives CASSEAGGRAYNEQFF.

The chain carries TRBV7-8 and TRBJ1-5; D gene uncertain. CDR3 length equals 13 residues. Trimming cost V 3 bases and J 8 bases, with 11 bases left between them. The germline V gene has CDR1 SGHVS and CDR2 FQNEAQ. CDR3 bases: TGTGCCAGCAGCTTGAACGGAAGGGAGCCCCAGCATTTT. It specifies CASSLNGREPQHF.

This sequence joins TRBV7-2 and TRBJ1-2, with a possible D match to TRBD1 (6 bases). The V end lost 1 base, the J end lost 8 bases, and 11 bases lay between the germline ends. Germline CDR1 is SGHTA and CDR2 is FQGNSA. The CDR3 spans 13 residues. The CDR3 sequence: CASSLGGGKGYTF. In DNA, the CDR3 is TGTGCCAGCAGCTTAGGAGGGGGAAAAGGCTACACCTTC.

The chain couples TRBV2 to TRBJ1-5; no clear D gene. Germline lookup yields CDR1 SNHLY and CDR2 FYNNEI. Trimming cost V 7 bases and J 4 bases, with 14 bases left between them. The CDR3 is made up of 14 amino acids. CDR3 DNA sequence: TGTGCCAGCACCGAAGACACCAGTAATCAGCCCCAGCATTTT. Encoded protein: CASTEDTSNQPQHF.

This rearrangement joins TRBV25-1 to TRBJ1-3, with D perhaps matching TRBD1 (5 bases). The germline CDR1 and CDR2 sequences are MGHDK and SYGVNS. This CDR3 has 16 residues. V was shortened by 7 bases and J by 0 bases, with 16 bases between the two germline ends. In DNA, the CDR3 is TGTGCCAGCACCGGGGCAGGACAAAACTCTGGAAACACCATATATTTT. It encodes CASTGAGQNSGNTIYF.

The CDR3 protein is CATRLAGVDTQYF. The CDR3 bases are TGTGCCACCAGACTAGCGGGGGTAGATACGCAGTATTTT. The J gene is TRBJ2-3, the V gene TRBV15; 11 nucleotides match TRBD2. Germline CDR1 is LNHNV and CDR2 is YYDKDF (reference sequence). This CDR3 spans 13 amino acids. V trimming: 6 bases; J trimming: 5 bases; junction bases outside the gene matches: 1. Looking up the rest from reference TRBV15 and TRBJ2-3 gives the full variable domain: DAMVIQNPRYQVTQFGKPVTLSCSQTLNHNVMYWYQQKSSQAPKLLFHYYDKDFNNEADTPDNFQSRRPNTSFCFLDIRSPGLGDTAMYLCATRLAGVDTQYFGPGTRLTVL.

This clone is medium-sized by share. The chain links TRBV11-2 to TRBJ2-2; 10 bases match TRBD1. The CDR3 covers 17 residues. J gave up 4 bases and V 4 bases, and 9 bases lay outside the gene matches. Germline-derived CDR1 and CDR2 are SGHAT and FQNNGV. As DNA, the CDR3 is TGTGCCAGCAGCTGGAATCGGGACAGGGGACTCACCGGGGAGCTGTTTTTT. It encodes CASSWNRDRGLTGELFF.

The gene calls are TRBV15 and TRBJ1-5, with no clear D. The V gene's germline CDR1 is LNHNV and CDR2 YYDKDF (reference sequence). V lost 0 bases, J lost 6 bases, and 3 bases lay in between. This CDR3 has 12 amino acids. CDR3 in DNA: TGTGCCACCAGCAGAGACGGTCAGCCCCAGCATTTT. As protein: CATSRDGQPQHF.

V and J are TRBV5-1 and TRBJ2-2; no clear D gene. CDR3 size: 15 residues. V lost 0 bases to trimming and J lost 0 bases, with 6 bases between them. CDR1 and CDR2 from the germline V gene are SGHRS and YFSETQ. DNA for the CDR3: TGCGCCAGCAGCTTGGCCATAACGAACACCGGGGAGCTGTTTTTT. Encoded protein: CASSLAITNTGELFF.

CDR3 coding DNA: TGCGCCAGCAGCTTGGGAGGCGGTGTCATGAGCAAAAACATTCAGTACTTC. Its protein product is CASSLGGGVMSKNIQYF. The chain joins TRBV5-1 to TRBJ2-4; no clear D. The germline V gene encodes CDR1 SGHRS and CDR2 YFSETQ. The CDR3 totals 17 residues. V was cut by 0 bases and J by 3 bases, with 16 bases left in between.

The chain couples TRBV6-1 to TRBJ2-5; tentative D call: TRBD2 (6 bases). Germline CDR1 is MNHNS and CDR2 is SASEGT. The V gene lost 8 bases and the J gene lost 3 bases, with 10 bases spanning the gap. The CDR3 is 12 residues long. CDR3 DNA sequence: TGTGCCAGCGAGGGACTCGAAGAGACCCAGTACTTC. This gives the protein CASEGLEETQYF.

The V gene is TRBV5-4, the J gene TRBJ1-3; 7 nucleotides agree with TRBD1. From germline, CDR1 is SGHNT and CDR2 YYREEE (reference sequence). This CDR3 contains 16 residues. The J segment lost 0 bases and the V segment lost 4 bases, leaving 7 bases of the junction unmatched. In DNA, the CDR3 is TGTGCCAGCAGCCGGGGACAGCCCAGCTCTGGAAACACCATATATTTT. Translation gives CASSRGQPSSGNTIYF.

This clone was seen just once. CDR3 in DNA: TGTGCCAGCAGCTTAGGTTTGGACACCGGGGAGCTGTTTTTT. Translated: CASSLGLDTGELFF. J is TRBJ2-2 and V is TRBV11-1; D ambiguous. The CDR3 consists of 14 residues. V was shortened by 1 base and J by 3 bases, with 6 bases between the two germline ends. Germline V gene sequence: CDR1 SGHAT, CDR2 FQDESV (reference sequence).